The source of this T cell receptor (beta chain) is a study of blood T cell repertoires in COVID-19. Original handling: Estimated nucleated cell counts came from reference gene primer amplification. Sequencing used immunoSEQ multiplex PCR; TCRdb keeps in-frame clones, though not all of them. The V and J calls and clone size were taken over from that table, and D and trimming were inferred from the DNA. The sample lists approximately 220,000 clones; 65% to 85% were seen once. V shed 6 bases and J 3 bases; nucleotides not matched to a gene: 7. Germline CDR1 and CDR2: MRHNA and SNTAGT. The CDR3 has 15 amino acids.

The sequence was collected from a woman older than 75 with acute or convalescent COVID-19. The chain employs TRBV6-4 and TRBJ1-4; 7 bases fit TRBD1. Specimen: peripheral blood. This CDR3 reads CASSPRQGANEKLFF. The CDR3 DNA reads as TGTGCCAGCAGCCCGCGGCAGGGGGCTAATGAAAAACTGTTTTTT.